The 13 T cell receptor beta chains below all came from one sample that was sequenced in a study of CD8 T cells in ankylosing spondylitis. Points from the study as a whole: In ankylosing spondylitis blood, a motif of roughly eight highly homologous TCR beta variants appeared characteristic.

TCRdb analysed the 5' RACE reads with MiXCR anew, one entry per CDR3 protein. Of about 540,000 distinct CDR3 sequences detected, 12% appear once; the ten largest clones hold approximately 6.3%. No antigen is known for these receptors. Sequencing used blood, either unsorted or a sorted T cell fraction (not recorded which). Source of these receptors: a male donor with ankylosing spondylitis.

This clonotype has just a few counts. The rearrangement uses TRBV15 and TRBJ1-2; 7 bases are a match to TRBD1. V shed 5 bases, J shed 7 bases, and the junction held 4 bases outside the gene matches. CDR3 length equals 12 residues. CDR1 is LNHNV and CDR2 is YYDKDF in the germline V gene (reference sequence). CDR3 in amino acids: CATSDRVAGYTF. The CDR3 region has the DNA TGTGCCACCAGCGACAGGGTGGCTGGCTACACCTTC.

In this sample, this clonotype turned up many times. The genes are TRBV20-1 and TRBJ2-3; D gene unclear. There are 15 residues in the CDR3. CDR1 is DFQATT and CDR2 is SNEGSKA in the germline V gene (reference sequence). Trimming removed 0 bases at V and 2 bases at J, with 12 bases between. This chain's CDR3 is CSARESKEITDTQYF. CDR3 nucleotides: TGCAGTGCTAGAGAAAGCAAAGAAATCACAGATACGCAGTATTTT.

The chain combines TRBV7-7 with TRBJ2-7; 14 positions agree with TRBD2. The V segment lost 5 bases and the J segment 5 bases; nucleotides outside the gene matches: 14. CDR1 is SSHAT and CDR2 is FNYEAQ in the germline V gene (reference sequence). This CDR3 has 18 amino acids. CDR3 loop: CASSPDGTSGSYWDEQYF. The CDR3 DNA reads TGTGCCAGCAGCCCAGATGGGACTAGCGGGAGCTATTGGGACGAGCAGTACTTC.

This clonotype was recorded many times. This chain connects TRBV12-3 or TRBV12-4 to TRBJ2-1; TRBD2 aligns across 10 bases. J gave up 5 bases and V 4 bases, and 5 bases lay outside the gene matches. This CDR3 is built from 15 residues. The CDR3 spells CASSSWLAGDNEQFF. CDR3 coding DNA: TGTGCCAGCAGTTCCTGGCTAGCGGGAGACAATGAGCAGTTCTTC.

This clonotype was counted many times. The chain couples TRBV25-1 to TRBJ1-1; D may be TRBD1 (5 bases). This CDR3 comprises 12 residues. The V end lost 2 bases, the J end lost 9 bases, and 10 bases lay between the germline ends. Germline V lookup: CDR1 MGHDK, CDR2 SYGVNS. The CDR3 bases are TGTGCCAGCAGTGAAGTTAAGGGGAAAGCTTTCTTT. This encodes CASSEVKGKAFF.

The sample holds many counts of this clonotype. This chain uses TRBV28 with TRBJ2-7; 9 positions agree with TRBD1. V was pared by 2 bases and J by 4 bases, with 15 bases of the junction left unmatched. CDR1 MDHEN and CDR2 SYDVKM come from the germline V gene. There are 18 residues in the CDR3. The CDR3 DNA reads as TGTGCCAGCAGTTTAGACCGGGACAGGGTCAGAGGGCATTACGAGCAGTACGTC. Protein sequence: CASSLDRDRVRGHYEQYV.

Only a few counts were recorded for this clonotype. Mismatch with germline at one junction end may stem from a read error. The J gene is TRBJ2-7, the V gene TRBV29-1, with 8 bases lining up with TRBD2. The CDR3 covers 14 residues. The germline gives CDR1 SQVTM, CDR2 ANQGSEA. CDR3 coding DNA: TGCAGCGTTGAAGATGGAGGACTAGCCGGCGCTAGGGACTTC. Its protein product is CSVEDGGLAGARDF.

The V gene is TRBV4-1, the J gene TRBJ2-4; 12 bases match TRBD1. There are 17 residues in the CDR3. V lost 3 bases, J lost 9 bases, and 12 bases stayed unmatched. Germline CDR1 MGHRA, CDR2 YSYEKL. In nucleotides, the CDR3 is TGCGCCAGCAGCCAGGCGGGACAGGGGGCGCAGAATGGCATTCAGTACTTC. It encodes CASSQAGQGAQNGIQYF.

The V gene is TRBV15, the J gene TRBJ2-3; 9 nucleotides line up with TRBD1. The CDR3 is 13 residues long. The V gene end was trimmed by 4 bases and the J gene end by 10 bases; junction bases not matched to a gene: 6. CDR1 is LNHNV, CDR2 YYDKDF, per germline (reference sequence). The CDR3 reads CATSKTDRGSQYF. In DNA, the CDR3 is TGTGCCACCAGCAAAACGGACAGGGGATCGCAGTATTTT. Full variable domain (rest looked up from reference TRBV15 and TRBJ2-3): DAMVIQNPRYQVTQFGKPVTLSCSQTLNHNVMYWYQQKSSQAPKLLFHYYDKDFNNEADTPDNFQSRRPNTSFCFLDIRSPGLGDTAMYLCATSKTDRGSQYFGPGTRLTVL.

This clonotype appeared once. The V call is TRBV5-1, the J call TRBJ2-7; TRBD2 agrees at 10 bases. Trimming cost V 7 bases and J 3 bases; bases outside gene matches: 4. CDR1 SGHRS and CDR2 YFSETQ come from the germline V gene. The CDR3 loop spans 13 amino acids. CDR3: CASRTSGLYEQYF. The CDR3 DNA sequence: TGCGCCAGCCGGACTAGCGGCCTCTACGAGCAGTACTTC.

This clonotype was counted only a few times. This rearrangement joins TRBV6-2 or TRBV6-3 to TRBJ2-3, with TRBD1 as a possible D gene (5 bases). The germline V and J ends were trimmed by 7 bases and 3 bases, with 14 bases remaining between them. CDR1 is MNHEY and CDR2 is SVGEGT in the germline V gene. The CDR3 is 14 amino acids. The CDR3 sequence is CASIPRVATDTQYF. The DNA for the CDR3 is TGTGCCAGCATCCCCAGGGTAGCTACAGATACGCAGTATTTT.

The chain couples TRBV7-9 to TRBJ2-7, with a possible D match to TRBD1 (5 bases). The V gene's germline CDR1 is SEHNR and CDR2 FQNEAQ (reference sequence). Trimming shortened V by 4 bases and J by 12 bases, and 7 bases separated the two germline ends. The CDR3 loop spans 9 amino acids. The DNA of the CDR3 is TGTGCCAGCAGCTCTAGGGGGTACGTC. This codes for CASSSRGYV.

There are many counts of this clonotype. The chain has TRBV7-9 and TRBJ1-1; a weak D match, TRBD1 (5 bases). The CDR3 runs to 13 residues. V was trimmed by 2 bases and J by 6 bases, leaving 10 bases between them. Germline lookup yields CDR1 SEHNR and CDR2 FQNEAQ (reference sequence). CDR3 loop: CASSLMGTSEAFF. The CDR3 DNA reads as TGTGCCAGCAGCTTAATGGGGACCTCTGAAGCTTTCTTT.